The T cell receptor beta chain under discussion was sequenced for a study of Ad26.COV2.S vaccination and SARS-CoV-2 variants. Overall study context: A participant enrolled in the COV1001 Ad26.COV2.S trial arm provided the sample. The study, taken as a whole, reports: Spike-specific TCR breadth was greater in vaccine than placebo recipients.

The CDR3 is made up of 11 amino acids. The V gene's germline CDR1 is WNHNN and CDR2 SYGVQD (reference sequence). V was clipped by 4 bases and J by 2 bases, with 3 bases between them. This clone was detected a few times. Its antigen is as yet unknown. Described treatment: around 19 received Ad26.COV2.S at low or high dose, single or two shots; about 5 received placebo; per-sample allocation not given. On day 63 after the first injection, vaccine and placebo recipients gave samples. In Boston, an adult donor aged 18-55 years took part. An Ad26 vector expressing Wuhan-strain SARS-CoV-2 spike constituted the vaccine. Data came from immunoSEQ multiplex PCR; TCRdb stores just in-frame clones and leaves some out. The table has about 330,000 clones, about 90% seen once.

This chain uses TRBV10-1 with TRBJ2-7, with no clear D. This receptor was taken from a person between 18 and 60 years old who received the Ad26.COV2.S COVID-19 vaccine or a placebo. Sample: peripheral blood, taken in a trial of Ad26.COV2.S vaccine versus placebo. CDR3 in amino acids: CASSVTYEQYV. DNA of the CDR3: TGCGCCAGCAGTGTTACCTACGAGCAGTACGTC.